This TCR beta chain comes out of a study of blood T cell repertoires in COVID-19. Germline V gene lookup returns CDR1 SGHRS and CDR2 YFSETQ. The CDR3 extends over 15 amino acids. The V end lost 4 bases, the J end lost 3 bases, and 15 bases lay between the germline ends. Data came from immunoSEQ multiplex PCR; TCRdb stores just in-frame clones and leaves some out. The table lists 400,000 to 450,000 clones, 70% to 90% of them singletons. This clonotype originated in a man aged 18 to 35 with COVID-19, enrolled during active disease. The chain recombines TRBV5-1 with TRBJ2-3, with D perhaps TRBD1 (6 bases). Sequencing used peripheral blood. Here the CDR3 reads CASSQTAGETDTQYF. The CDR3 DNA reads TGCGCCAGCAGCCAGACAGCAGGGGAGACAGATACGCAGTATTTT.